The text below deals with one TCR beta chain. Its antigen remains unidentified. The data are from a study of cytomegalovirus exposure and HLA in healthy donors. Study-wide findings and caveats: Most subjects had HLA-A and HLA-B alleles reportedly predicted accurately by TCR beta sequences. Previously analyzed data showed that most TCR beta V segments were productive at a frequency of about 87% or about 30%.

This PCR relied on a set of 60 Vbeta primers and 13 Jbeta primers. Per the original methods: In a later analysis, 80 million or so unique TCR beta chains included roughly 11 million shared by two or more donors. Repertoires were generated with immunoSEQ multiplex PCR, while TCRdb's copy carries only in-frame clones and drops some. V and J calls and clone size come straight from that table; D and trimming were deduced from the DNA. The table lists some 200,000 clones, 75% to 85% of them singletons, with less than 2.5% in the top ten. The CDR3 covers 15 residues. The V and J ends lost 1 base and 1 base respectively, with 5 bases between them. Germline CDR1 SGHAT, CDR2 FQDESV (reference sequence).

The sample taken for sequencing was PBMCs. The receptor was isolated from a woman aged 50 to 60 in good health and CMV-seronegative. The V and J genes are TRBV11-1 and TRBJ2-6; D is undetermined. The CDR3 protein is CASSLGRSGANVLTF. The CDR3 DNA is TGTGCCAGCAGCTTAGGCAGATCTGGGGCCAACGTCCTGACTTTC.